This TCR beta chain was captured by sequencing in a study of blood T cell repertoires in COVID-19. Across the study: Donors in the United States, Italy and Spain gave samples during acute or convalescent COVID-19.

Original data processing: Nucleated cell number was recorded as an estimate derived from reference gene primer amplification. Profiled with immunoSEQ multiplex PCR; TCRdb holds only in-frame clones, not every one. That table furnishes V, J and clone size, whereas the DNA furnished D and trimming. The profile shows roughly 43,000 clones, 55% to 75% of them singletons. Germline-derived CDR1 and CDR2 are SGHAT and FQNNGV. CDR3 length: 17 amino acids. V was shortened by 4 bases and J by 7 bases, with 23 bases between the two germline ends. The sequencing input was peripheral blood. This TCR came from an elderly man with acute or convalescent COVID-19. The V gene is TRBV11-2, the J gene TRBJ2-1; D is perhaps TRBD2 (6 bases). CDR3 in amino acids: CASSSWGGTGFRNEQFF. The CDR3 DNA is TGTGCCAGCAGCTCATGGGGCGGGACGGGTTTTAGGAATGAGCAGTTCTTC.